The 19 T cell receptor beta chains reported below all come from one sample, sequenced in a study of cytomegalovirus exposure and HLA in healthy donors. PCR amplification relied on 60 Vbeta primers (plus 13 Jbeta primers). Only in-frame clones appear in the TCRdb table, and some are missing; sequencing was by immunoSEQ multiplex PCR. Of roughly 120,000 clones in the sample, around 80% were seen once. The material sequenced was PBMCs. The receptors derive from a woman aged 18-29 years in good health and CMV-seropositive.

The chain joins TRBV28 to TRBJ1-1, with TRBD1 identical over 8 bases. V lost 10 bases, J lost 3 bases, and 10 bases stayed unmatched. Germline V gene sequence: CDR1 MDHEN, CDR2 SYDVKM. The CDR3 sequence is 14 residues long. The CDR3 DNA follows: TGTGCCACTATGACAGGGGTTGGGCACACTGAAGCTTTCTTT. Translated: CATMTGVGHTEAFF.

This clone occurred once. One end of the junction fails to match germline, which may point to a read error. The chain links TRBV7-9 to TRBJ1-2, with 10 bases fitting TRBD1. CDR3 length equals 16 residues. From germline, CDR1 is SEHNR and CDR2 FQNEAQ (reference sequence). The CDR3 nucleotides are TGTGCCAGCAGCTTAGGGGACAGGGGATATCGTAGTGGCCACACCTTC. The encoded protein is CASSLGDRGYRSGHTF.

The chain has TRBV5-1 and TRBJ1-1; TRBD1 might be the D (5 bases). V was cut by 2 bases and J by 3 bases, with 11 bases left in between. The CDR3 runs to 14 residues. Germline V gene lookup returns CDR1 SGHRS and CDR2 YFSETQ. Written as DNA, the CDR3 is TGCGCCAGCAGCTTCCAAACAGGAGACACTGAAGCTTTCTTT. Encoded protein: CASSFQTGDTEAFF.

The V gene is TRBV10-2, the J gene TRBJ2-3; 9 bases are a match to TRBD2. Germline trimming cut 7 bases from V and 6 bases from J; bases unmatched to any gene: 14. This CDR3 contains 16 residues. Germline V gene lookup returns CDR1 WSHSY and CDR2 SAAADI. CDR3 loop: CASKERSGGPGDTQYF. For the CDR3, the DNA is TGCGCCAGCAAGGAAAGGAGCGGGGGGCCCGGGGATACGCAGTATTTT.

The rearrangement joins TRBV29-1 to TRBJ2-3; TRBD1 matches at 11 bases. The CDR3 covers 14 residues. Unmatched junction bases numbered 3, after V lost 3 bases and J lost 4 bases. Germline CDR1 SQVTM, CDR2 ANQGSEA. Here the CDR3 DNA reads TGCAGCGTTGACAGGACAGGGGGCGCAGATACGCAGTATTTT. Its protein is CSVDRTGGADTQYF.

The V gene is TRBV7-9, the J gene TRBJ1-1; a weak D match, TRBD1 (5 bases). This CDR3 has 13 amino acids. CDR1 is SEHNR, CDR2 FQNEAQ, per germline (reference sequence). V gave up 3 bases and J gave up 7 bases, with 12 bases separating them. The CDR3: CASSFLQGVEAFF. CDR3 DNA: TGTGCCAGCAGCTTCCTGCAGGGTGTTGAAGCTTTCTTT.

The rearrangement links TRBV10-2 to TRBJ2-5; possibly TRBD1 for D (5 bases). CDR3 size: 14 residues. The germline V gene has CDR1 WSHSY and CDR2 SAAADI. The ends were cut back, 2 bases at V and 5 bases at J, with 12 bases in the middle. CDR3 in amino acids: CASSEDGARETQYF. In nucleotides, the CDR3 is TGCGCCAGCAGTGAGGATGGGGCCCGGGAGACCCAGTACTTC.

The V and J genes are TRBV7-9 and TRBJ2-7, with 7 bases that match TRBD1. The ends lost 4 bases at V and 0 bases at J; junction bases unmatched: 6. This CDR3 has 15 amino acids. The germline CDR1 and CDR2 sequences are SEHNR and FQNEAQ (reference sequence). The CDR3 loop is CASSWRTGTSYEQYF. The CDR3 DNA sequence: TGTGCCAGCAGCTGGCGGACAGGCACCTCCTACGAGCAGTACTTC.

This clone was observed once. The V call is TRBV28, the J call TRBJ1-1; unclear D gene. This CDR3 region has 12 residues. Trimming left V 10 bases short and J 1 base short, with 10 bases between. CDR1 and CDR2 (germline): MDHEN, SYDVKM. CDR3 nucleotide sequence: TGTGCCACCCAGCGATGGAACACTGAAGCTTTCTTT. As protein: CATQRWNTEAFF.

In regard to this clone: Mismatch with germline at one junction end may stem from a read error. The CDR3 reads CSSSLSGQGESYEQYF. DNA of the CDR3: TGTTCCAGCAGCTTAAGCGGACAGGGGGAAAGCTACGAGCAGTACTTC. This sequence joins TRBV7-9 and TRBJ2-7; 10 bases fit TRBD1. CDR3 length equals 16 residues. The germline gives CDR1 SEHNR, CDR2 FQNEAQ (reference sequence). Full variable domain (missing parts from reference TRBV7-9 and TRBJ2-7): DTGVSQNPRHKITKRGQNVTFRCDPISEHNRLYWYRQTLGQGPEFLTYFQNEAQLEKSRLLSDRFSAERPKGSFSTLEIQRTEQGDSAMYLCSSSLSGQGESYEQYFGPGTRLTVT.

The V gene is TRBV10-3, the J gene TRBJ2-7; possible D gene TRBD2, 6 bases. In germline, CDR1 is ENHRY, CDR2 SYGVKD. This CDR3 region has 16 residues. V was shortened by 4 bases and J by 0 bases, with 16 bases between the two germline ends. The CDR3 coding sequence is TGTGCCATCAGTGTCCAGGGCGGGGCCAGCTCCTACGAGCAGTACTTC. This sequence encodes CAISVQGGASSYEQYF.

The rearrangement uses TRBV5-4 and TRBJ1-1; TRBD1 might be the D (6 bases). This CDR3 is 18 amino acids long. CDR1 and CDR2 (germline): SGHNT, YYREEE (reference sequence). The V end lost 1 base, the J end lost 0 bases, and 19 bases lay between the germline ends. The CDR3 reads CASSLLVGGNRMNTEAFF. Here the CDR3 DNA reads TGTGCCAGCAGCTTGTTAGTAGGGGGTAACAGAATGAACACTGAAGCTTTCTTT. Full variable domain (missing parts from reference TRBV5-4 and TRBJ1-1): ETGVTQSPTHLIKTRGQQVTLRCSSQSGHNTVSWYQQALGQGPQFIFQYYREEENGRGNFPPRFSGLQFPNYSSELNVNALELDDSALYLCASSLLVGGNRMNTEAFFGQGTRLTVV.

Here the CDR3 DNA reads TGCGCCAGCAGCTTGGCAGGGGGCGCAGATACGCAGTATTTT. This gives the protein CASSLAGGADTQYF. This sequence joins TRBV5-1 and TRBJ2-3; 8 nucleotides align to TRBD1. The CDR3 length is 14 residues. V lost 0 bases, J lost 4 bases, and 1 base stayed unmatched. Germline V lookup: CDR1 SGHRS, CDR2 YFSETQ.

The rearrangement uses TRBV27 and TRBJ1-2, with D uncertain. With 2 bases removed from V and 2 bases from J, the gap between germline ends came to 12 bases. This CDR3 spans 15 amino acids. The germline CDR1 and CDR2 sequences are MNHEY and SMNVEV (reference sequence). The CDR3 DNA follows: TGTGCCAGCAGTTTACGGGGAAACAGCAACTATGGCTACACCTTC. This gives the protein CASSLRGNSNYGYTF.

V is TRBV5-1 and J is TRBJ2-3; 12 nucleotides line up with TRBD1. CDR1 is SGHRS, CDR2 YFSETQ, per germline. The CDR3 totals 17 residues. Trimming cost V 5 bases and J 4 bases; bases outside gene matches: 11. CDR3 coding DNA: TGCGCCAGCAGACTTACCGGGACAGGGGGCGTCGCAGATACGCAGTATTTT. Protein: CASRLTGTGGVADTQYF.

The chain recombines TRBV2 with TRBJ2-3; 7 nucleotides line up with TRBD1. The CDR3 is 13 residues long. CDR1 SNHLY and CDR2 FYNNEI come from the germline V gene. V shed 6 bases, J shed 4 bases, and the junction held 4 bases outside the gene matches. The CDR3 loop reads CASRDGTADTQYF. The CDR3 DNA reads TGTGCCAGCAGAGATGGGACAGCAGATACGCAGTATTTT.

This clone appeared a single time. CDR3 nucleotide sequence: TGCGCCAGCAGCTTTTCCGGACAAGTCTTCTCTGGAAACACCATATATTTT. It specifies CASSFSGQVFSGNTIYF. This chain joins TRBV5-1 and TRBJ1-3, with D possibly being TRBD1 (5 bases). The germline CDR1 and CDR2 sequences are SGHRS and YFSETQ. CDR3 length equals 17 residues. Between the trimmed V and J ends, which lost 2 bases and 0 bases, there was a span of 15 bases.

This clone was detected only once. The chain is built from TRBV4-1 and TRBJ2-1; D is perhaps TRBD2 (7 bases). This CDR3 has 16 residues. Germline lookup yields CDR1 MGHRA and CDR2 YSYEKL. Trimming stripped 5 bases from V and 5 bases from J, with 19 bases between. The chain's CDR3 is CASSSRGARNNNEQFF. The CDR3 nucleotides are TGCGCCAGCAGCTCTCGGGGGGCCCGTAACAACAATGAGCAGTTCTTC.

This chain joins TRBV4-1 and TRBJ2-7; the match to TRBD1 covers 7 bases. The CDR3 is 16 residues long. Per germline, CDR1 MGHRA and CDR2 YSYEKL. The V and J ends lost 1 base and 4 bases, in that order; junction bases with no gene match: 10. The CDR3 here is CASSQGPDRVGYEQYF. The CDR3 coding sequence is TGCGCCAGCAGCCAAGGGCCTGACAGGGTGGGATACGAGCAGTACTTC.